This T cell receptor beta chain was recovered during a study of blood T cell repertoires in COVID-19. On the study more broadly: Sources were T cells, B-cell-depleted T cells, or PBMCs; the material itself was cDNA or gDNA.

In germline, CDR1 is KGHSH, CDR2 LQKENI. Trimming removed 8 bases from V and 8 bases from J; junction bases left unmatched: 7. The CDR3 runs to 14 residues. Sequencing was performed with immunoSEQ multiplex PCR; in TCRdb, only in-frame clones are kept and a portion is missing. The sample records 200,000 to 300,000 clones, 70% to 90% being singletons. Participants were placed into cohorts based on the clinical history they reported. The source of this sequence is a woman aged 45-60 years with acute COVID-19. Material: PBMCs or T cells enriched from blood (not recorded which). This sequence joins TRBV18 and TRBJ1-6; 9 bases agree with TRBD1. CDR3 sequence (DNA): TGTGCCAGCGCCGACAGGGGGTTGGATTCACCCCTCCACTTT. It codes for CASADRGLDSPLHF.